One sample yielded the 25 T cell receptor beta chains listed below, sequenced in a study of shared clonotypes between healthy human individuals. TCRdb's table, derived via immunoSEQ multiplex PCR, lists solely in-frame clones and lacks some. The sample yields millions of clones, approximately 94% seen once. It was CD45RO-negative cells, positively selected for CCR7, that made up naive CD8 cells, with terminally differentiated effector memory CD45RA+ cells excluded. Sequences were obtained from naive CD8+ T cells sorted from blood. The source is a man aged 18 to 29 in good health.

The chain couples TRBV5-6 to TRBJ2-7, with a tentative D call TRBD2 (5 bases). The CDR3 has 15 amino acids. V lost 4 bases to trimming and J lost 7 bases, with 21 bases between them. Per germline, CDR1 SGHDT and CDR2 YYEEEE. The CDR3: CASSPSGYPDWEQYF. CDR3 coding DNA: TGTGCCAGCAGCCCCTCGGGGTATCCCGACTGGGAGCAGTACTTC. Full variable domain (outside the CDR3, taken from reference TRBV5-6 and TRBJ2-7): DAGVTQSPTHLIKTRGQQVTLRCSPKSGHDTVSWYQQALGQGPQFIFQYYEEEERQRGNFPDRFSGHQFPNYSSELNVNALLLGDSALYLCASSPSGYPDWEQYFGPGTRLTVT.

V and J are TRBV9 and TRBJ2-2; 13 nucleotides line up with TRBD2. Germline V gives CDR1 SGDLS, CDR2 YYNGEE. The junction had 9 bases not matched to a gene; V was cut back by 4 bases and J by 6 bases. This CDR3 is built from 17 residues. CDR3 nucleotide sequence: TGTGCCAGCAGCTCTGGACTAGCGGGAGATCTGGCCGGGGAGCTGTTTTTT. Encoded protein: CASSSGLAGDLAGELFF. Full variable domain (remainder filled in from reference TRBV9 and TRBJ2-2): DSGVTQTPKHLITATGQRVTLRCSPRSGDLSVYWYQQSLDQGLQFLIQYYNGEERAKGNILERFSAQQFPDLHSELNLSSLELGDSALYFCASSSGLAGDLAGELFFGEGSRLTVL.

The V and J genes are TRBV11-2 and TRBJ2-7; tentatively, D is TRBD1 or TRBD2 (5 bases each). Germline V gene sequence: CDR1 SGHAT, CDR2 FQNNGV. V shed 4 bases and J shed 2 bases, with 12 bases lying between them. The CDR3 spans 14 residues. The CDR3 DNA reads TGTGCCAGCAGCTCCCGGGACGGAACCTACGAGCAGTACTTC. It encodes CASSSRDGTYEQYF.

This chain uses TRBV9 with TRBJ1-2, with unresolved D. CDR3 length equals 13 residues. Deletions cut 6 bases from V and 5 bases from J, with 14 bases between. Per germline, CDR1 SGDLS and CDR2 YYNGEE. CDR3 amino acids: CASNLGGSYGYTF. The DNA for the CDR3 is TGTGCCAGCAACCTCGGAGGGTCATATGGCTACACCTTC.

The rearrangement links TRBV9 to TRBJ2-3; no reliable D call. CDR1 is SGDLS, CDR2 YYNGEE, per germline. Trimming left V 6 bases short and J 0 bases short, with 8 bases between. This CDR3 spans 13 amino acids. The CDR3 region is CASKATSTDTQYF. DNA of the CDR3: TGTGCCAGCAAGGCTACTAGCACAGATACGCAGTATTTT. The full variable domain, with the rest looked up from reference TRBV9 and TRBJ2-3, is DSGVTQTPKHLITATGQRVTLRCSPRSGDLSVYWYQQSLDQGLQFLIQYYNGEERAKGNILERFSAQQFPDLHSELNLSSLELGDSALYFCASKATSTDTQYFGPGTRLTVL.

About this clone itself: One end of the junction is discordant with germline, which a read error may explain. The rearrangement uses TRBV7-7 and TRBJ2-5, with 15 bases that match TRBD2. Looked up from germline, CDR1 is SSHAT and CDR2 is FNYEAQ (reference sequence). There are 18 residues in the CDR3. Written as DNA, the CDR3 is TGTGCTAGCAGCCCCGGACTAGCGGGGGGGCTGAACCAAGAGACCCAGTACTTC. Its translation is CASSPGLAGGLNQETQYF.

This chain joins TRBV6-1 and TRBJ1-5; 8 bases align to TRBD1. V shed 3 bases and J 2 bases; nucleotides not matched to a gene: 12. The CDR3 runs 18 residues. From germline, CDR1 is MNHNS and CDR2 SASEGT. The CDR3 region has the DNA TGTGCCAGCAGTGAGCGGGACAGGACGTTTGTTGGCAATCAGCCCCAGCATTTT. Protein product: CASSERDRTFVGNQPQHF.

The J gene is TRBJ2-7, the V gene TRBV30; no clear D. There are 12 residues in the CDR3. Germline lookup yields CDR1 GTSNPN and CDR2 SVGIG (reference sequence). The V and J ends lost 1 base and 3 bases respectively, with 7 bases between them. The CDR3 DNA sequence: TGTGCCTGGAGTGGCTACCACTACGAGCAGTACTTC. Its protein is CAWSGYHYEQYF.

The chain has TRBV6-6 and TRBJ1-5; no firm D call. This CDR3 has 15 residues. Germline V gives CDR1 MNHNY, CDR2 SVGAGI (reference sequence). V shed 6 bases and J shed 0 bases, with 12 bases lying between them. The CDR3 protein is CASSAAQYSNQPQHF. The CDR3 bases are TGTGCCAGCAGCGCCGCCCAGTATAGCAATCAGCCCCAGCATTTT.

The CDR3 nucleotides read TGTGCCAGCAGCTTAGCGCCGGGGAGCGGCACAGATACGCAGTATTTT. It translates to CASSLAPGSGTDTQYF. This sequence joins TRBV7-9 and TRBJ2-3; perhaps TRBD2 as D (5 bases). Per germline, CDR1 SEHNR and CDR2 FQNEAQ (reference sequence). Trimming shortened V by 0 bases and J by 1 base, and 11 bases separated the two germline ends. CDR3 length equals 16 residues.

As for this clone: Other DNA variants within this sample encode the same CDR3. The rearrangement links TRBV5-1 to TRBJ2-3; 10 bases fit TRBD2. CDR1 is SGHRS and CDR2 is YFSETQ in the germline V gene. This CDR3 region has 15 residues. V dropped 2 bases and J dropped 6; count of bases not matched to a gene: 6. CDR3 sequence reads: CASSFYSGGTDTQYF. In nucleotides, the CDR3 is TGCGCCAGCAGCTTTTATAGCGGGGGGACGGATACGCAGTATTTT.

This clone was counted once. Other DNA sequences from this sample encode an identical CDR3 as well. The chain links TRBV7-9 to TRBJ2-7, with TRBD1 matching over 7 bases. The CDR3 has 13 residues. Germline CDR1 reads SEHNR; CDR2 reads FQNEAQ (reference sequence). J was trimmed by 4 bases and V by 4 bases; bases with no gene match: 4. CDR3 bases: TGTGCCAGCAGCTCCGGGACAGATTACGAGCAGTACTTC. It encodes CASSSGTDYEQYF.

V and J are TRBV19 and TRBJ2-2; D not resolved. There are 13 residues in the CDR3. The V and J ends lost 8 bases and 8 bases respectively, with 15 bases between them. CDR1 LNHDA and CDR2 SQIVND come from the germline V gene (reference sequence). CDR3 sequence (DNA): TGTGCCAGTGACAAAACCCTTGGAGGGGAGCTGTTTTTT. Its translation: CASDKTLGGELFF.

This chain connects TRBV10-2 to TRBJ2-7; weak D call: TRBD2 (6 bases). CDR1 WSHSY and CDR2 SAAADI come from the germline V gene. V dropped 1 base and J dropped 0 bases, with 7 bases sitting between them. CDR3 size: 14 residues. CDR3 sequence reads: CASSEYGSSYEQYF. The CDR3 DNA sequence: TGCGCCAGCAGTGAGTACGGGAGCTCCTACGAGCAGTACTTC.

The chain uses TRBV29-1 and TRBJ2-7, with 7 nucleotides matching TRBD2. This CDR3 has 13 amino acids. Losses at the gene ends were 4 bases for V and 0 bases for J; bases not matched to a gene: 3. The germline gives CDR1 SQVTM, CDR2 ANQGSEA. DNA for the CDR3: TGCAGCGTTGTGGCTAGCGGCTCCTACGAGCAGTACTTC. It encodes CSVVASGSYEQYF.

The chain combines TRBV9 with TRBJ1-2; 7 bases are shared with TRBD1. Germline CDR1 SGDLS, CDR2 YYNGEE. Trimming removed 1 base from V and 1 base from J; junction bases left unmatched: 4. This CDR3 is built from 15 residues. The CDR3 coding sequence is TGTGCCAGCAGCGTATCCGGGACAGTTAACTATGGCTACACCTTC. Translated: CASSVSGTVNYGYTF. Complete variable domain (other parts from reference TRBV9 and TRBJ1-2): DSGVTQTPKHLITATGQRVTLRCSPRSGDLSVYWYQQSLDQGLQFLIQYYNGEERAKGNILERFSAQQFPDLHSELNLSSLELGDSALYFCASSVSGTVNYGYTFGSGTRLTVV.

The rearrangement joins TRBV6-1 to TRBJ1-2; weak D call: TRBD1 (6 bases). The CDR3 totals 15 residues. The germline V gene encodes CDR1 MNHNS and CDR2 SASEGT. V lost 7 bases, J lost 7 bases, and 22 bases lay in between. The CDR3 region has the DNA TGTGCCAGCATTGGAACGGGGGCTCTCATGGGTGGCTACACCTTC. The encoded protein is CASIGTGALMGGYTF.

This sequence joins TRBV7-8 and TRBJ1-1, with 9 bases lining up with TRBD1. Germline-derived CDR1 and CDR2 are SGHVS and FQNEAQ. CDR3 length: 16 amino acids. Trimming removed 3 bases from V and 3 bases from J; junction bases left unmatched: 8. The CDR3 is CASSFRTGEGDTEAFF. The CDR3 DNA sequence: TGTGCCAGCAGCTTCCGGACAGGGGAAGGAGACACTGAAGCTTTCTTT. Full variable domain (remainder filled in from reference TRBV7-8 and TRBJ1-1): GAGVSQSPRYKVAKRGQDVALRCDPISGHVSLFWYQQALGQGPEFLTYFQNEAQLDKSGLPSDRFFAERPEGSVSTLKIQRTQQEDSAVYLCASSFRTGEGDTEAFFGQGTRLTVV.

The chain combines TRBV28 with TRBJ2-4, with D possibly matching TRBD1 (6 bases). From germline, CDR1 is MDHEN and CDR2 SYDVKM. V was cut by 7 bases and J by 0 bases, with 13 bases left in between. This CDR3 is built from 15 residues. CDR3 DNA: TGTGCCAGCACCCGGACAGAGCTAGCCAAAAACATTCAGTACTTC. This sequence encodes CASTRTELAKNIQYF.

The rearrangement joins TRBV27 to TRBJ2-5, with D hard to call. The CDR3 runs to 15 residues. Germline V CDR1 and CDR2: MNHEY, SMNVEV (reference sequence). The V gene lost 0 bases and the J gene lost 4 bases, with 12 bases spanning the gap. The DNA for the CDR3 is TGTGCCAGCAGTTTATCGGGCAGGATTTTAGAGACCCAGTACTTC. Translating gives CASSLSGRILETQYF.

The chain employs TRBV19 and TRBJ2-2; no reliable D call. The germline V gene encodes CDR1 LNHDA and CDR2 SQIVND (reference sequence). This CDR3 is 15 amino acids long. Trimming removed 7 bases from V and 5 bases from J, with 17 bases in between. The CDR3 DNA reads as TGTGCCAGTACGACGGGCCCCGGTGGGACCGGGGAGCTGTTTTTT. This sequence encodes CASTTGPGGTGELFF. The full variable domain, its missing parts supplied by reference TRBV19 and TRBJ2-2, is DGGITQSPKYLFRKEGQNVTLSCEQNLNHDAMYWYRQDPGQGLRLIYYSQIVNDFQKGDIAEGYSVSREKKESFPLTVTSAQKNPTAFYLCASTTGPGGTGELFFGEGSRLTVL.

The V and J genes are TRBV7-9 and TRBJ2-2, with D possibly TRBD1 on 6 matching bases. Germline V gene data show CDR1 as SEHNR and CDR2 as FQNEAQ (reference sequence). Trimming took off 2 bases at V and 4 bases at J, with 8 bases between the two ends. The CDR3 covers 14 residues. The CDR3 sequence is CASSLRGSTGELFF. The CDR3 DNA is TGTGCCAGCAGCTTAAGGGGGAGCACCGGGGAGCTGTTTTTT.

The chain couples TRBV29-1 to TRBJ1-2; 9 positions agree with TRBD1. V shed 7 bases, J shed 5 bases, and the junction held 8 bases outside the gene matches. There are 13 residues in the CDR3. The germline V gene encodes CDR1 SQVTM and CDR2 ANQGSEA. The CDR3 DNA reads as TGCAGCGCCTACAGGGGGCCGACTTATGGCTACACCTTC. Translated, it gives CSAYRGPTYGYTF.

The rearrangement links TRBV28 to TRBJ2-2; TRBD1 might be the D (6 bases). CDR1 and CDR2 from the germline V gene are MDHEN and SYDVKM. The ends were cut back, 6 bases at V and 2 bases at J, with 10 bases in the middle. The CDR3 spans 14 residues. The CDR3 is CASRYRDNTGELFF. The DNA for the CDR3 is TGTGCCAGCAGGTACAGGGATAACACCGGGGAGCTGTTTTTT.

The chain joins TRBV29-1 to TRBJ2-1, with TRBD1 matching 8 bases. The V gene's germline CDR1 is SQVTM and CDR2 ANQGSEA. The V gene end was trimmed by 3 bases and the J gene end by 5 bases; junction bases not matched to a gene: 9. The CDR3 loop spans 15 amino acids. The CDR3 DNA reads TGCAGCGTTGAGACGACAGGGGCATTGGACAATGAGCAGTTCTTC. Its translation is CSVETTGALDNEQFF.